These 9 T cell receptor beta chains originate from one sample sequenced in a study of T cell clones after liver transplantation (dated by TCRdb to between 2018 and 2020). Libraries were prepared through the immunoSEQ multiplex PCR assay. The table comes from immuneACCESS by way of TCRdb, which keeps in-frame sequences with V and J called. Part of the clones is missing from these tables; in studies checked, under half for an unresolved V gene and the rest for unknown reasons. A total of 9,500 to 10,000 clones appear in this sample, about 72% of them only once. Around a fifth of the sample rests with the top ten. Sequenced here: CD8+ T cells from blood, sampled at the roughly 16-month timepoint. The receptors were sampled from a human patient who received a liver transplant. After a transplant, some T cells may be the graft donor's own cells.

This clone occurred a few times. The V and J genes are TRBV2 and TRBJ2-1; no clear D gene. Trimming shortened V by 3 bases and J by 4 bases, and 16 bases separated the two germline ends. Germline V CDR1 and CDR2: SNHLY, FYNNEI. The CDR3 is made up of 16 amino acids. The CDR3, as DNA: TGTGCCAGCAGTGACAATCCCAGGACGGCGTACAATGAGCAGTTCTTC. Protein sequence: CASSDNPRTAYNEQFF.

This clone was recorded a few times. The V and J genes are TRBV5-4 and TRBJ2-1; TRBD1 matches at 7 bases. J gave up 7 bases and V 4 bases, and 11 bases lay outside the gene matches. CDR1 is SGHNT, CDR2 YYREEE, per germline (reference sequence). This CDR3 contains 15 residues. The CDR3 reads CASSGGQVGLNEQFF. In DNA, the CDR3 is TGTGCCAGCAGCGGAGGACAGGTAGGCCTTAATGAGCAGTTCTTC. The full variable domain, in which reference TRBV5-4 and TRBJ2-1 provide the parts outside the CDR3, is ETGVTQSPTHLIKTRGQQVTLRCSSQSGHNTVSWYQQALGQGPQFIFQYYREEENGRGNFPPRFSGLQFPNYSSELNVNALELDDSALYLCASSGGQVGLNEQFFGPGTRLTVL.

V usage is TRBV7-8 and J usage is TRBJ2-7; no definite D call. The germline CDR1 and CDR2 sequences are SGHVS and FQNEAQ. This CDR3 is built from 10 residues. The CDR3 nucleotides read TGTGCCAGCAGCTTATCCCGGAGTTCAGTC. It encodes CASSLSRSSV.

This rearrangement joins TRBV11-3 to TRBJ2-1, with 8 bases aligning to TRBD2. The CDR3 extends over 16 amino acids. In germline, CDR1 is SGHNT, CDR2 YENEEA. Germline trimming cut 2 bases from V and 8 bases from J; bases unmatched to any gene: 11. The CDR3 coding sequence is TGTGCCAGCAGCTTATCTTTTAGCGGGGAGGGGGATGAGCAGTTCTTC. Its translation is CASSLSFSGEGDEQFF. The variable domain in full, with the rest retrieved from reference TRBV11-3 and TRBJ2-1, is EAGVVQSPRYKIIEKKQPVAFWCNPISGHNTLYWYLQNLGQGPELLIRYENEEAVDDSQLPKDRFSAERLKGVDSTLKIQPAELGDSAVYLCASSLSFSGEGDEQFFGPGTRLTVL.

The gene calls are TRBV30 and TRBJ1-6; TRBD1 matches at 7 bases. The CDR3 totals 14 residues. V was clipped by 4 bases and J by 5 bases; unmatched bases: 5. The germline V gene has CDR1 GTSNPN and CDR2 SVGIG (reference sequence). Written as DNA, the CDR3 is TGTGCCTGGAACCAAGGACAGGATAATTCACCCCTCCACTTT. It encodes CAWNQGQDNSPLHF.

Comments on this clone: The junction differs from germline at one of its ends, possibly a read error. J is TRBJ2-5 and V is TRBV6-5; TRBD1 matches 7 bases. Germline V gives CDR1 MNHEY, CDR2 SVGAGI. The CDR3 loop spans 13 amino acids. CDR3 DNA sequence: TGTGCCAGCAGTTACGAGCCCCAGGGACAGACCCACTTC. Translation gives CASSYEPQGQTHF.

This clone is medium-sized in the sample. The V and J genes are TRBV27 and TRBJ1-6, with D perhaps TRBD1 (5 bases). The CDR3 is 14 residues long. Germline V lookup: CDR1 MNHEY, CDR2 SMNVEV (reference sequence). V was cut by 6 bases and J by 7 bases, with 13 bases left in between. The CDR3 spells CASRTGTGNSPLHF. CDR3 in DNA: TGTGCCAGCAGGACCGGGACGGGAAATTCACCCCTCCACTTT.

This chain joins TRBV11-2 and TRBJ1-2; D possibly corresponds to TRBD1 (5 bases). With 6 bases removed from V and 4 bases from J, the gap between germline ends came to 12 bases. The CDR3 sequence is 13 residues long. CDR1 is SGHAT, CDR2 FQNNGV, per germline. The DNA for the CDR3 is TGTGCCAGCAGGGGGGACGGGACCTATGGCTACACCTTC. As protein: CASRGDGTYGYTF.

V is TRBV21-1 and J is TRBJ1-1. TRBV21-1 is described as a pseudogene. The CDR3 is 10 amino acids. CDR3 bases: TGTGCCAGCCTCATAGAAGAGGCTTTCTTT. This sequence encodes CASLIEEAFF.